There are a few counts of the clone carrying this T cell receptor (beta chain). Antigen unknown. This specimen comes from a study of beta chain features in type 1 diabetes. In the study overall: Examined across all samples were roughly 110,000,000 sorted cells. General study results and limits: A greater similarity of naive, central memory and Treg TCRB repertoires was seen among patients than among healthy donors. Type 1 diabetes patients had fewer VDJ junction insertions and more deletions.

What was sequenced were expressed TCRB transcripts, since all of the isolated RNA had been reverse transcribed. Using immunoSEQ multiplex PCR, the repertoire was profiled, and TCRdb retains in-frame clones only, with some absent. In the table there are just over 600,000 clones, about 16% of which are singletons. Germline CDR1 and CDR2: SGHNT and YYREEE (reference sequence). With 3 bases clipped from V and 4 bases from J, the junction kept 13 bases outside the gene matches. The CDR3 extends over 17 amino acids. Staining for CD45RO/CCR7/CD25/CD127/CD95/CD27 allowed sorting of CD4+ naive, central memory, regulatory and stem cell-like memory cells.

The TCR sequence derives from a young man in good health. The rearrangement joins TRBV5-4 to TRBJ2-5; 9 bases fit TRBD2. Sequenced sample: naive CD4+ T cells from blood. CDR3 nucleotide sequence: TGTGCCAGCAGCTCGCCGCGGGAGGGCCGGTTGATAGAGACCCAGTACTTC. Translating gives CASSSPREGRLIETQYF.